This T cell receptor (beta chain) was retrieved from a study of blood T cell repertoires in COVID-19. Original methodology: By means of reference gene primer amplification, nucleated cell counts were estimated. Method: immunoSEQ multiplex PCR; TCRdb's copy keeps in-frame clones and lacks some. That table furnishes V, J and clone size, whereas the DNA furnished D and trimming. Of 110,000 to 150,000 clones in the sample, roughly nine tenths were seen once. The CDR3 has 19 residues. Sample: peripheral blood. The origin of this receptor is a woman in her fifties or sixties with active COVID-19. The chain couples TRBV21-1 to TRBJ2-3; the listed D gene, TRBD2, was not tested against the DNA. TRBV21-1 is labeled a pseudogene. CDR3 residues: CASSKARFTSDRPTDTQYF. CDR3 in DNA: TGTGCCAGCAGCAAAGCCAGATTTACTAGCGACCGGCCTACCGATACGCAGTATTTT.